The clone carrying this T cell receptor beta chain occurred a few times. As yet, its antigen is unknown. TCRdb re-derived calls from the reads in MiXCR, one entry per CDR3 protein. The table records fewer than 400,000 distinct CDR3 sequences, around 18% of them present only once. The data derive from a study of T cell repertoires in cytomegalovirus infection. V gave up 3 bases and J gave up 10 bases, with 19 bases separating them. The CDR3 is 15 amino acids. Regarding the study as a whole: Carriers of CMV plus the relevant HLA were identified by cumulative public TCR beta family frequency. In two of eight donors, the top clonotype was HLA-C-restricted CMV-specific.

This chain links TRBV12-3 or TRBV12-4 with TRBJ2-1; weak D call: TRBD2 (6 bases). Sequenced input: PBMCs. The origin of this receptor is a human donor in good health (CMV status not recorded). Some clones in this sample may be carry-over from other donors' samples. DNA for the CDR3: TGTGCCAGCAGTTTCGCGGCAGGAGGGCTTAGGGAGCAGTTCTTC. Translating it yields CASSFAAGGLREQFF.